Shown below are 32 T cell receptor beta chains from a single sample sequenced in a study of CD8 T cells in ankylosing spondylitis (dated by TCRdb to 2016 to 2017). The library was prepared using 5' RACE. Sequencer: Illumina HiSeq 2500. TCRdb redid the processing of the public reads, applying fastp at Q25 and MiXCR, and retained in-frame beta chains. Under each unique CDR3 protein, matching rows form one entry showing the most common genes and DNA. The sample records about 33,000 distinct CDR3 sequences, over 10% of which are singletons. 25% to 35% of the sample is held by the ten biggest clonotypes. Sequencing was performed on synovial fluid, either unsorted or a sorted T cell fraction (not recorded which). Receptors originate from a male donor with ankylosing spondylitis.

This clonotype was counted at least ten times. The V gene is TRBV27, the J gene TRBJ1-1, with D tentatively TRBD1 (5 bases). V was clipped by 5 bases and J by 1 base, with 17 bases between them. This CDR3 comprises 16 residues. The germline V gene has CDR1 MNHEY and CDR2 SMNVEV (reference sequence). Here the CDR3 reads CASSKSLGGSNTEAFF. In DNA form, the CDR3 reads TGTGCCAGCAGTAAGTCCCTTGGGGGTTCGAACACTGAAGCTTTCTTT.

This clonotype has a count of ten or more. CDR3 nucleotides: TGTGCCAGCAGCCAAGGGATGGGACCTAGCGGGCCTTACGAGCAGTACTTC. This gives the protein CASSQGMGPSGPYEQYF. The chain carries TRBV4-2 and TRBJ2-7; TRBD2 aligns across 8 bases. J lost 4 bases, V lost 1 base, and 12 bases had no gene match. Germline loops: CDR1 LGHNA, CDR2 YNFKEQ. The CDR3 extends over 17 amino acids.

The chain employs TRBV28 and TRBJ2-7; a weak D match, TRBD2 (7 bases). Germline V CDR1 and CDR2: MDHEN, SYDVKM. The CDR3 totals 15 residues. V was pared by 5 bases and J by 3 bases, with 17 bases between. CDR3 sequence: CASSTLGEGDYEQYF. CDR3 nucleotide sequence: TGTGCCAGCAGTACCCTGGGGGAGGGGGACTACGAGCAGTACTTC.

The CDR3 is CASSYSTATDTQYF. For the CDR3, the DNA is TGTGCCAGCAGTTACTCGACCGCTACAGATACGCAGTATTTT. The genes are TRBV6-2 or TRBV6-3 and TRBJ2-3; D unresolved. V was trimmed by 0 bases and J by 3 bases, leaving 7 bases between them. The length of the CDR3 is 14 residues. The germline V gene encodes CDR1 MNHEY and CDR2 SVGEGT.

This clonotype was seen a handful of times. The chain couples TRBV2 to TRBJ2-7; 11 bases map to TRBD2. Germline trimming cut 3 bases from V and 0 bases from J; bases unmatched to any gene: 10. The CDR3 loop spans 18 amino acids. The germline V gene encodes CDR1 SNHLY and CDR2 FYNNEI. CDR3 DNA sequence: TGTGCCAGCAGTGAGCTGGGACTAGCGGTTCTTAGCTCCTACGAGCAGTACTTC. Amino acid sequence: CASSELGLAVLSSYEQYF.

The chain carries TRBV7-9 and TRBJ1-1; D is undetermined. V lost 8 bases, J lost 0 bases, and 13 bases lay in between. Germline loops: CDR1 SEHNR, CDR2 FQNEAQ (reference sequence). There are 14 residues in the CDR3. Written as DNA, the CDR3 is TGTGCCAGCCAGGTAAATACCCTGAACACTGAAGCTTTCTTT. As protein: CASQVNTLNTEAFF.

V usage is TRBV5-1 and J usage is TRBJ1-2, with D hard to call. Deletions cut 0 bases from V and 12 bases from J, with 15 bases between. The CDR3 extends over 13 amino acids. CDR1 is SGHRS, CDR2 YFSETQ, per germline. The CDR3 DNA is TGCGCCAGCAGCTTGGGTGGGAAAGACCGCCACACCTTC. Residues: CASSLGGKDRHTF.

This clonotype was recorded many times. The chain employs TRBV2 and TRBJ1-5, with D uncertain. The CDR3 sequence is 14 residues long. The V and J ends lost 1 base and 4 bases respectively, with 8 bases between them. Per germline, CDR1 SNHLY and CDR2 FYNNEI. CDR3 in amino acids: CASSEGTPNQPQHF. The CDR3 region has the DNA TGTGCCAGCAGTGAAGGGACGCCTAATCAGCCCCAGCATTTT.

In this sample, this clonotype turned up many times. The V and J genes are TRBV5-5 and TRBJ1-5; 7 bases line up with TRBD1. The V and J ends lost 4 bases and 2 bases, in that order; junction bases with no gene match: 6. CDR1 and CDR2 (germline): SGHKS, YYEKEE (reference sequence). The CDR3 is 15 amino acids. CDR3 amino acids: CASSPTGSGNQPQHF. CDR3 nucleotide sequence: TGTGCCAGCAGCCCGACAGGGTCGGGCAATCAGCCCCAGCATTTT.

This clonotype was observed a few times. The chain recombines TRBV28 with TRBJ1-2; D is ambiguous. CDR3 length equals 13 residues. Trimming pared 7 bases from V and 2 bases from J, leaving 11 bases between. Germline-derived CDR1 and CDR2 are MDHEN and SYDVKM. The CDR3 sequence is CASTLSANYGYTF. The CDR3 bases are TGTGCCAGCACCTTATCAGCGAACTATGGCTACACCTTC.

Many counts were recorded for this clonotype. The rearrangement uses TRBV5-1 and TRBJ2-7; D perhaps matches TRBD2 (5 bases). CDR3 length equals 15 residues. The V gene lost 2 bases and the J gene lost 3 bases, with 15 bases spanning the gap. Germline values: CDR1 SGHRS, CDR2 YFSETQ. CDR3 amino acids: CASSLVASPRYEQYF. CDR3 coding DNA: TGCGCCAGCAGCTTAGTAGCGTCCCCTCGCTACGAGCAGTACTTC.

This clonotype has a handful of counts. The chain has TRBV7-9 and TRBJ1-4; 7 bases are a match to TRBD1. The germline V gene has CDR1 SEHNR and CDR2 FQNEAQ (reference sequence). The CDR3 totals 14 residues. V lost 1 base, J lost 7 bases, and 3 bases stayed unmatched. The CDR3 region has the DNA TGTGCCAGCAGCTTAGAGGGGGCGCGTGAAAAACTGTTTTTT. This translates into CASSLEGAREKLFF. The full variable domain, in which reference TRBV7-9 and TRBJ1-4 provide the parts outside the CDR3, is DTGVSQNPRHKITKRGQNVTFRCDPISEHNRLYWYRQTLGQGPEFLTYFQNEAQLEKSRLLSDRFSAERPKGSFSTLEIQRTEQGDSAMYLCASSLEGAREKLFFGSGTQLSVL.

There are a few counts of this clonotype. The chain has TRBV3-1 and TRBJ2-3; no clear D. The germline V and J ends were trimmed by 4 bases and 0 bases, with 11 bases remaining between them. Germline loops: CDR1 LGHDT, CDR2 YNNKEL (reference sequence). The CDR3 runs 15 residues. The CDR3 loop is CASSPARISTDTQYF. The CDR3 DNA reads TGTGCCAGCAGCCCGGCGCGGATAAGCACAGATACGCAGTATTTT.

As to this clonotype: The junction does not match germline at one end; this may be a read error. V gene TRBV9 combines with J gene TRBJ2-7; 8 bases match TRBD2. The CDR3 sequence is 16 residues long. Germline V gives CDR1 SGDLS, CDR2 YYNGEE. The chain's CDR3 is CASSVAASGSSYEQHF. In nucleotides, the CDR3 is TGTGCCAGCAGCGTAGCCGCGAGCGGGAGCTCCTACGAGCAGCACTTC. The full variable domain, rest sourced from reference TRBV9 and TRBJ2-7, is DSGVTQTPKHLITATGQRVTLRCSPRSGDLSVYWYQQSLDQGLQFLIQYYNGEERAKGNILERFSAQQFPDLHSELNLSSLELGDSALYFCASSVAASGSSYEQHFGPGTRLTVT.

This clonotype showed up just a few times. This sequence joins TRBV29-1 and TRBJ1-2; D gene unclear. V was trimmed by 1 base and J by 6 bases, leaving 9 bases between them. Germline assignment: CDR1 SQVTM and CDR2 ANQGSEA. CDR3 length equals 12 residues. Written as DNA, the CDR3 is TGCAGCGTTGAAGTACTGGGTAATGGCTACACCTTC. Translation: CSVEVLGNGYTF.

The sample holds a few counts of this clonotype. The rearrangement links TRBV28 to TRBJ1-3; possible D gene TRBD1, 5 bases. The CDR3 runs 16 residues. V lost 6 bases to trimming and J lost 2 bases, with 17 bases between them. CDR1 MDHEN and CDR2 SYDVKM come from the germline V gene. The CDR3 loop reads CASSNILRAPGNTIYF. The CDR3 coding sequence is TGTGCCAGCAGCAATATTCTCAGGGCACCTGGAAACACCATATATTTT.

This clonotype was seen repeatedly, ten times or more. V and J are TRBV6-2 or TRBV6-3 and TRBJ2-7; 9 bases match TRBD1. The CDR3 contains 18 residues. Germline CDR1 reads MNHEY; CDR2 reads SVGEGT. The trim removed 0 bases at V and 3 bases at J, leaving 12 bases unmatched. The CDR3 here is CASSYSGQGSIKYYEQYF. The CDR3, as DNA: TGTGCCAGCAGTTACTCGGGACAGGGTAGTATCAAATACTACGAGCAGTACTTC.

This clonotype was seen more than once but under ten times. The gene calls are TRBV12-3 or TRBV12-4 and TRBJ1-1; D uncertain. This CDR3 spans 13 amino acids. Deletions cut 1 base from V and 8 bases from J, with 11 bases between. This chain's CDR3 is CASSLGGRAEAFF. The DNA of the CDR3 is TGTGCCAGCAGTTTAGGTGGCAGAGCCGAAGCTTTCTTT.

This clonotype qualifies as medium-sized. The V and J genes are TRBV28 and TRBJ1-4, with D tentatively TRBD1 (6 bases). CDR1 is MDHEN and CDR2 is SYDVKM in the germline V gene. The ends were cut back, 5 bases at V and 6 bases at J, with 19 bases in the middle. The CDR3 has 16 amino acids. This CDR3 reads CASSQIYRAGDEKLFF. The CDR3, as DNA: TGTGCCAGCAGTCAGATTTACAGGGCGGGCGATGAAAAACTGTTTTTT.

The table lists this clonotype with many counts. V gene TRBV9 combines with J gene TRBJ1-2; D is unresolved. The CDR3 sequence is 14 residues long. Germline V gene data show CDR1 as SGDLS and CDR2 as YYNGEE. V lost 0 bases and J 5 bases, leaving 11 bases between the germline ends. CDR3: CASSVGNRPYGYTF. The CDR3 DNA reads TGTGCCAGCAGCGTAGGGAACCGACCTTATGGCTACACCTTC.

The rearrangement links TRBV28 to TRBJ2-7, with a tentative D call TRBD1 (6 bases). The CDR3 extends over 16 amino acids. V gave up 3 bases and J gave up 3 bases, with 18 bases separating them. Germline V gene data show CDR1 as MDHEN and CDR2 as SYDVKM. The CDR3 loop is CASSFSGVGANYEQYF. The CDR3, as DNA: TGTGCCAGCAGTTTCTCCGGGGTGGGGGCCAACTACGAGCAGTACTTC.

The CDR3 DNA reads as TGCAGTGCGTCAGACCGATCAGGGGGCTTGTATCGTAATGAGCAGTTCTTC. Translating gives CSASDRSGGLYRNEQFF. The chain recombines TRBV20-1 with TRBJ2-1; 8 positions match TRBD1. After removal of 6 bases from V and 7 bases from J, the junction contained 20 bases not matched to a gene. The CDR3 has 17 amino acids. Germline V gene data show CDR1 as DFQATT and CDR2 as SNEGSKA (reference sequence).

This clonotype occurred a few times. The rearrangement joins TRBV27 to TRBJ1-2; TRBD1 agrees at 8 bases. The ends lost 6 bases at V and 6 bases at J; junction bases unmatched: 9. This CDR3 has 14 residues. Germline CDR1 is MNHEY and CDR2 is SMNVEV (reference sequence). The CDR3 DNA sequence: TGTGCCAGCAGCCTCGGACAGGGCTGGAATGGCTACACCTTC. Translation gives CASSLGQGWNGYTF.

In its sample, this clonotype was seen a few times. CDR3 region: CASSMALGAEAFF. In DNA form, the CDR3 reads TGTGCCAGTAGTATGGCCCTCGGCGCTGAAGCTTTCTTT. V gene TRBV19 combines with J gene TRBJ1-1; D unresolved. V was shortened by 3 bases and J by 6 bases, with 11 bases between the two germline ends. The CDR3 has 13 amino acids. CDR1 is LNHDA and CDR2 is SQIVND in the germline V gene (reference sequence). Combining the CDR3 with reference TRBV19 and TRBJ1-1 gives the whole variable domain DGGITQSPKYLFRKEGQNVTLSCEQNLNHDAMYWYRQDPGQGLRLIYYSQIVNDFQKGDIAEGYSVSREKKESFPLTVTSAQKNPTAFYLCASSMALGAEAFFGQGTRLTVV.

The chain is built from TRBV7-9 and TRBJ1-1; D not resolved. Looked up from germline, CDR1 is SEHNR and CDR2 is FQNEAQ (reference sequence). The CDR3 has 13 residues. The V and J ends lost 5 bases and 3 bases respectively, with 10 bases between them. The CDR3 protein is CASSQQLHTEAFF. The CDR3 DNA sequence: TGTGCCAGCAGCCAACAGTTGCACACTGAAGCTTTCTTT. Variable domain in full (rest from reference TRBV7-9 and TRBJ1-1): DTGVSQNPRHKITKRGQNVTFRCDPISEHNRLYWYRQTLGQGPEFLTYFQNEAQLEKSRLLSDRFSAERPKGSFSTLEIQRTEQGDSAMYLCASSQQLHTEAFFGQGTRLTVV.

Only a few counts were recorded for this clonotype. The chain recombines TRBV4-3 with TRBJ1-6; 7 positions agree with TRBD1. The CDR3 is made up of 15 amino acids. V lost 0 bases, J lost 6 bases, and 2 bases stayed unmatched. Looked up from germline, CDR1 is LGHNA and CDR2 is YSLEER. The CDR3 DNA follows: TGCGCCAGCAGCCAAGAGCAGGGGGGTAATTCACCCCTCCACTTT. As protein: CASSQEQGGNSPLHF.

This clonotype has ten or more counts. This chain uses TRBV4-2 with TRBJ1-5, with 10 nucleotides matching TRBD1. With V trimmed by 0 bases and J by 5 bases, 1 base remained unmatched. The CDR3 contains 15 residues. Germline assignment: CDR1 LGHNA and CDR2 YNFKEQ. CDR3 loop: CASSQETGGYQPQHF. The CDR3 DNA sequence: TGTGCCAGCAGCCAAGAGACAGGGGGCTATCAGCCCCAGCATTTT.

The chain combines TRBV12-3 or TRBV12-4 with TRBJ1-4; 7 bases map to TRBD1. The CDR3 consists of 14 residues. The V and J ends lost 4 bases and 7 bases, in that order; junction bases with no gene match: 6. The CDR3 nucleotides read TGTGCCAGCAGTTCACAGGGGAGTCTTGAAAAACTGTTTTTT. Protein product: CASSSQGSLEKLFF.

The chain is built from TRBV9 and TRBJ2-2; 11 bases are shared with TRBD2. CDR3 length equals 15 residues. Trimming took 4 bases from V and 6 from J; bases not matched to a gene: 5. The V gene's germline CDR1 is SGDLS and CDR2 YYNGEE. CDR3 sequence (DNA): TGTGCCAGCAGCCTTAGCGGGAGGGGGGCCGGGGAGCTGTTTTTT. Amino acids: CASSLSGRGAGELFF.

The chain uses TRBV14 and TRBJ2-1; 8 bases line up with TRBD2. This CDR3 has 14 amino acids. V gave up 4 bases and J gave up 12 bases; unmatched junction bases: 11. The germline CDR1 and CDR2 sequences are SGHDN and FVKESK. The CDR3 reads CASSPLAGKDRQFF. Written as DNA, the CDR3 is TGTGCCAGCAGCCCGCTAGCGGGTAAGGACCGGCAGTTCTTC.

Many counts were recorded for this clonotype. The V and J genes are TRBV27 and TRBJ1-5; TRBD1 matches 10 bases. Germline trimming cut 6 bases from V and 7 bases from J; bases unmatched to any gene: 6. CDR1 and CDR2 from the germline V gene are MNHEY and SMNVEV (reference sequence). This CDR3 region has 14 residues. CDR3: CASSSGTGVQPQHF. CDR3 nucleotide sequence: TGTGCCAGCAGCTCCGGGACAGGGGTCCAGCCCCAGCATTTT.

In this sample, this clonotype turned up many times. The CDR3 loop is CASRQETDNSPLHF. CDR3 DNA: TGTGCCAGCAGACAGGAGACCGATAATTCACCCCTCCACTTT. The rearrangement links TRBV12-3 or TRBV12-4 to TRBJ1-6; maybe TRBD1 (5 bases). V was pared by 6 bases and J by 5 bases, with 11 bases between. The CDR3 consists of 14 residues.